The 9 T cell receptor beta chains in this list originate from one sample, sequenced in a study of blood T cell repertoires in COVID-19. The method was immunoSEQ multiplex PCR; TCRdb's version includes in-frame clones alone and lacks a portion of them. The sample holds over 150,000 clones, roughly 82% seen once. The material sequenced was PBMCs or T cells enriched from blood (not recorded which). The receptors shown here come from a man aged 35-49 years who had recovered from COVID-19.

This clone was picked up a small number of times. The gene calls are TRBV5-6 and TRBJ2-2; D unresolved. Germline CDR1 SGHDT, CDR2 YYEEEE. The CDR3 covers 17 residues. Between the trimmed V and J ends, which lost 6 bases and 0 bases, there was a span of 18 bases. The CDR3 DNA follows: TGTGCCAGCACCTCCGGTCCTAGGTACGCGAACACCGGGGAGCTGTTTTTT. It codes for CASTSGPRYANTGELFF. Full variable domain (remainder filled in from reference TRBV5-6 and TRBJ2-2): DAGVTQSPTHLIKTRGQQVTLRCSPKSGHDTVSWYQQALGQGPQFIFQYYEEEERQRGNFPDRFSGHQFPNYSSELNVNALLLGDSALYLCASTSGPRYANTGELFFGEGSRLTVL.

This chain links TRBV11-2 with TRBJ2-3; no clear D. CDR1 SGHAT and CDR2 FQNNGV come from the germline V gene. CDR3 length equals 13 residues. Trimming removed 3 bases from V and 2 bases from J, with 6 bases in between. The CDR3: CASSFRVTDTQYF. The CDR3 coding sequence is TGTGCCAGCAGCTTTCGGGTCACAGATACGCAGTATTTT.

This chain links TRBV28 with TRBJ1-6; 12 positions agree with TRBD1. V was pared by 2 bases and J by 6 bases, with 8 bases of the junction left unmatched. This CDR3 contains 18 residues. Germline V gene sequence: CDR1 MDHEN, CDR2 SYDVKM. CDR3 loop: CASSLGGQGALINSPLHF. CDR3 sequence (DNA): TGTGCCAGCAGTTTAGGGGGACAGGGGGCGCTTATTAATTCACCCCTCCACTTT.

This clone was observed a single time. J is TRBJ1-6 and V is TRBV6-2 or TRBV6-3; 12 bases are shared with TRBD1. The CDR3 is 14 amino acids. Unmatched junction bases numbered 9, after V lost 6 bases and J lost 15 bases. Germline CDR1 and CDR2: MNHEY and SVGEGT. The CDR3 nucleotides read TGTGCCAGCAGCTGGGGACAGGGGGCCCTAGGCCTCCACTTT. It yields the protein CASSWGQGALGLHF.

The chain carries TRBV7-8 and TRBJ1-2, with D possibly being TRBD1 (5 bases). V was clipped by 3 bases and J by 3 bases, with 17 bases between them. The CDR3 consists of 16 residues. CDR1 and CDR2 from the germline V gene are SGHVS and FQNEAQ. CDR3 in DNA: TGTGCCAGCAGCTTGGGCTCCAGGGTAGTGGACTATGGCTACACCTTC. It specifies CASSLGSRVVDYGYTF.

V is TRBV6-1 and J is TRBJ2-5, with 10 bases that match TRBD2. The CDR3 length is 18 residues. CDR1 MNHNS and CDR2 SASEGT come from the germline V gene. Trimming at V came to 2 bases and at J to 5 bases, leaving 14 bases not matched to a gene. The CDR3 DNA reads TGTGCCAGCAGTGAATGGGGACCCTCTAGCGGGAGAATGGAGACCCAGTACTTC. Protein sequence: CASSEWGPSSGRMETQYF.

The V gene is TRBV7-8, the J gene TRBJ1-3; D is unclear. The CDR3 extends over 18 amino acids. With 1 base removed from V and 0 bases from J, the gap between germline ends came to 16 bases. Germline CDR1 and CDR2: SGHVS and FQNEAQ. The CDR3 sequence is CASSLVTGRIFSGNTIYF. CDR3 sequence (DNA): TGTGCCAGCAGCTTAGTTACCGGCAGGATCTTCTCTGGAAACACCATATATTTT.

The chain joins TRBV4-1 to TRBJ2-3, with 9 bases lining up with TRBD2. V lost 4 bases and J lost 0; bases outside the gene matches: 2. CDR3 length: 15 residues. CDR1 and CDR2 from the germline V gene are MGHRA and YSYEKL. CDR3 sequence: CASSRTSGSTDTQYF. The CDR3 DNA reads TGCGCCAGCAGCCGAACTAGCGGGAGCACAGATACGCAGTATTTT.

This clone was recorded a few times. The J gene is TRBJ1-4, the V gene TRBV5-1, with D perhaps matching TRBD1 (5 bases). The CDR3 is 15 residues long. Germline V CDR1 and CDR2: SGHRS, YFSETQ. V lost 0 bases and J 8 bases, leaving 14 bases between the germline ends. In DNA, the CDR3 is TGCGCCAGCAGCTTGGCAGGCAGGGCTTCCGAAAAACTGTTTTTT. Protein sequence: CASSLAGRASEKLFF.